The 5 T cell receptor beta chains reported below all come from one sample, sequenced in a study of cytotoxic CD8 clonotypes in ibrutinib-treated CLL. Profiled with immunoSEQ multiplex PCR; TCRdb holds only in-frame clones, not every one. Of tens of thousands of clones listed, 70% to 80% are singletons. Sequencing used PBMCs, obtained after 36 months of ibrutinib treatment. Receptors originate from a human donor with chronic lymphocytic leukemia.

This sequence joins TRBV18 and TRBJ2-7; a possible D gene is TRBD1 (6 bases). CDR3 length: 15 amino acids. The V end lost 3 bases, the J end lost 2 bases, and 14 bases lay between the germline ends. CDR1 and CDR2 from the germline V gene are KGHSH and LQKENI. CDR3 residues: CASSPDRFPTYEQYF. In DNA form, the CDR3 reads TGTGCCAGCTCACCTGACAGGTTCCCCACCTACGAGCAGTACTTC.

The chain joins TRBV6-1 to TRBJ2-3; 8 bases are shared with TRBD2. In germline, CDR1 is MNHNS, CDR2 SASEGT. V dropped 0 bases and J dropped 6; count of bases not matched to a gene: 8. This CDR3 has 16 residues. The CDR3 DNA follows: TGTGCCAGCAGTGAAGCACTAGCGGTTGGTAAGGATACGCAGTATTTT. It is translated as CASSEALAVGKDTQYF.

This clone was seen more than once but under ten times. V and J are TRBV7-9 and TRBJ2-6; D remains unclear. Germline V CDR1 and CDR2: SEHNR, FQNEAQ (reference sequence). Trimming stripped 1 base from V and 0 bases from J, with 1 base between. The CDR3 covers 14 residues. The CDR3 DNA reads TGTGCCAGCAGCTTAGTCTCTGGGGCCAACGTCCTGACTTTC. Its translation is CASSLVSGANVLTF. The full variable domain, in which reference TRBV7-9 and TRBJ2-6 provide the parts outside the CDR3, is DTGVSQNPRHKITKRGQNVTFRCDPISEHNRLYWYRQTLGQGPEFLTYFQNEAQLEKSRLLSDRFSAERPKGSFSTLEIQRTEQGDSAMYLCASSLVSGANVLTFGAGSRLTVL.

This chain connects TRBV21-1 to TRBJ1-3; no DNA check was done on the table's D call, TRBD1. TRBV21-1 is flagged as a pseudogene. The CDR3 length is 21 residues. This chain's CDR3 is CAGQGGQRHLSNPNSGNTIYF. The CDR3, as DNA: TGTGCCGGCCAAGGGGGACAGCGTCACCTCTCAAACCCGAACTCTGGAAACACCATATATTTT.

This chain joins TRBV2 and TRBJ2-6; D may correspond to TRBD1 or TRBD2 (5 bases each). This CDR3 region has 16 residues. Germline V CDR1 and CDR2: SNHLY, FYNNEI. Trimming removed 8 bases at V and 0 bases at J, with 14 bases between. The CDR3 reads CASSNGAGSGANVLTF. The CDR3 bases are TGTGCCAGCTCTAACGGGGCGGGCTCTGGGGCCAACGTCCTGACTTTC.